Described below is a single TCR beta chain sequence and its context. MiXCR was run by TCRdb on the reads, yielding one entry per CDR3 protein. The data hold about 740,000 distinct CDR3 sequences, with under 40% observed a single time. The entry originates in a study of T cell repertoires in cytomegalovirus infection. CDR1 and CDR2 from the germline V gene are LNHDA and SQIVND (reference sequence). Trimming shortened V by 10 bases and J by 0 bases, and 18 bases separated the two germline ends. The CDR3 has 15 amino acids. This chain connects TRBV19 to TRBJ1-1; D unclear. Sequencing was done on a sample of PBMCs. The receptor was isolated from a human donor in good health (CMV status not recorded). Some clones in this sample may be carry-over from other donors' samples. CDR3 sequence: CATADGTRMNTEAFF. CDR3 coding DNA: TGTGCCACTGCGGACGGTACCCGGATGAACACTGAAGCTTTCTTT.